This TCR beta chain originates from a study of CD8 T cells in Susac syndrome. TEMRA cells were enriched by FACS, while CD8+ and CD4+ T cells were obtained through a negative isolation that was performed magnetically. It was with random hexamers that about 0.45 to 1 ug RNA was reverse transcribed. TCRdb processed the immunoSEQ multiplex PCR reads anew with MiXCR; each CDR3 protein has one entry. The table records 250,000 to 350,000 distinct CDR3 sequences, about 90% of them present only once. From germline, CDR1 is SGHTA and CDR2 FQGNSA. The CDR3 runs to 16 residues. V was trimmed by 1 base and J by 5 bases, leaving 17 bases between them.

The sequenced sample consisted of CD4+ T cells from PBMCs. This TCR was sampled from a human donor with multiple sclerosis. The chain employs TRBV7-2 and TRBJ2-5; TRBD2 might be the D (5 bases). The CDR3 protein is CASSLVPIAPGETQYF. The CDR3 coding sequence is TGTGCCAGCAGCTTAGTACCAATAGCCCCGGGGGAGACCCAGTACTTC. Variable domain in full (rest from reference TRBV7-2 and TRBJ2-5): GAGVSQSPSNKVTEKGKDVELRCDPISGHTALYWYRQSLGQGLEFLIYFQGNSAPDKSGLPSDRFSAERTGGSVSTLTIQRTQQEDSAVYLCASSLVPIAPGETQYFGPGTRLLVL.